Reported below is one TCR beta chain. The antigen remains unidentified. A single record per CDR3 protein comes from TCRdb applying MiXCR to the reads. This table has 160,000 or so distinct CDR3 sequences, 23% appearing once. This entry is derived from a study of T cell repertoires in cytomegalovirus infection. Study-wide background: Signatures in public TCR beta sequences pointed to both CMV infection and matching HLA type. The study's findings and limits: It was HLA-C-restricted CMV-specific TCR beta clonotypes that dominated the response ex vivo.

With 4 bases removed from V and 4 bases from J, the gap between germline ends came to 16 bases. There are 15 residues in the CDR3. Looked up from germline, CDR1 is SGHTA and CDR2 is FQGNSA. The chain carries TRBV7-2 and TRBJ1-2; D remains unclear. Sequenced material: PBMCs. The source is a human donor in good health (CMV status not recorded). Some clones in this sample may be carry-over from other donors' samples. The CDR3 DNA reads as TGTGCCAGCAGCTCATCCCCCCCGGAGTCCTATGGCTACACCTTC. It is translated as CASSSSPPESYGYTF. Combining the CDR3 with reference TRBV7-2 and TRBJ1-2 gives the whole variable domain GAGVSQSPSNKVTEKGKDVELRCDPISGHTALYWYRQSLGQGLEFLIYFQGNSAPDKSGLPSDRFSAERTGGSVSTLTIQRTQQEDSAVYLCASSSSPPESYGYTFGSGTRLTVV.